These 30 T cell receptor beta chains originate from one sample sequenced in a study of shared clonotypes between healthy human individuals. The table came from immunoSEQ multiplex PCR; TCRdb's copy has only in-frame clones and leaves some out. The sample holds about 1.1 million clones, approximately 77% seen once. Input material: memory CD4+ T cells from PBMCs. Described subset: CD45RA-negative fraction. These receptors all come from a young man in good health. Some clones in this sample may be carry-over from other donors' samples.

This clone came up once. This chain joins TRBV21-1 and TRBJ1-5. TRBV21-1 is recorded as a pseudogene. This CDR3 is built from 14 residues. CDR3 DNA: TGTGCCAGCAGCAAACGGGGGGGTTCTCAGCCCCAGCATTTT. The encoded protein is CASSKRGGSQPQHF.

The chain joins TRBV7-2 to TRBJ2-7; TRBD2 is a possible D gene (5 bases). CDR1 and CDR2 from the germline V gene are SGHTA and FQGNSA. The V end was cut by 4 bases, the J end by 7 bases, with 14 bases between. The CDR3 is 13 residues long. The DNA for the CDR3 is TGTGCCAGCAGCTACGGACTTGGTGGGGAGCAGTACTTC. Translated, it gives CASSYGLGGEQYF.

This chain links TRBV12-5 with TRBJ2-3; 11 bases are shared with TRBD2. With V trimmed by 4 bases and J by 4 bases, 4 bases remained unmatched. CDR1 LGHNT and CDR2 FRNRAP come from the germline V gene. The CDR3 has 15 amino acids. CDR3 DNA sequence: TGTGCTAGTGGTTCAGGACTAGCGGGCCCAGATACGCAGTATTTT. It is translated as CASGSGLAGPDTQYF. Using reference TRBV12-5 and TRBJ2-3 for the parts outside the CDR3, the full variable domain is DARVTQTPRHKVTEMGQEVTMRCQPILGHNTVFWYRQTMMQGLELLAYFRNRAPLDDSGMPKDRFSAEMPDATLATLKIQPSEPRDSAVYFCASGSGLAGPDTQYFGPGTRLTVL.

The CDR3 region is CASRTQGGSNQPQHF. DNA of the CDR3: TGTGCCAGCAGGACCCAGGGTGGGAGCAATCAGCCCCAGCATTTT. V and J are TRBV28 and TRBJ1-5; possible D gene TRBD1, 5 bases. The CDR3 totals 15 residues. V was trimmed by 6 bases and J by 1 base, leaving 13 bases between them. CDR1 and CDR2 (germline): MDHEN, SYDVKM.

The chain recombines TRBV30 with TRBJ1-2, with a weak D call TRBD1 (5 bases). CDR3 length: 16 amino acids. V lost 2 bases, J lost 4 bases, and 20 bases lay in between. The germline V gene has CDR1 GTSNPN and CDR2 SVGIG (reference sequence). The DNA for the CDR3 is TGTGCCTGGAGTCCCCTGAGAGGGGCCAGCTTCTATGGCTACACCTTC. Residues: CAWSPLRGASFYGYTF.

This chain uses TRBV7-3 with TRBJ2-7; either TRBD1 or TRBD2 may fit D (6 bases each). Trimming took 2 bases from V and 5 from J, leaving 22 bases between them. Germline V gene data show CDR1 as SGHTA and CDR2 as FQGTGA. The CDR3 is made up of 17 amino acids. CDR3: CASSLSVRWGAADEQYF. Here the CDR3 DNA reads TGTGCCAGCAGCTTATCAGTACGATGGGGGGCGGCCGACGAGCAGTACTTC.

The chain employs TRBV27 and TRBJ2-5; 9 nucleotides align to TRBD1. Per the germline V gene, CDR1 is MNHEY and CDR2 is SMNVEV (reference sequence). V was pared by 6 bases and J by 5 bases, with 7 bases of the junction left unmatched. The CDR3 consists of 14 residues. The DNA for the CDR3 is TGTGCCAGCAGCTCCGGGACAGGGTTGGAGACCCAGTACTTC. Its translation: CASSSGTGLETQYF.

The V call is TRBV29-1, the J call TRBJ1-2; 8 bases match TRBD1. This CDR3 has 13 amino acids. Germline V gene lookup returns CDR1 SQVTM and CDR2 ANQGSEA. V gave up 7 bases and J gave up 6 bases; unmatched junction bases: 10. The CDR3 coding sequence is TGCAGCGCTGGGCCCGGACAGGGTGATGGCTACACCTTC. Translated, it gives CSAGPGQGDGYTF.

The rearrangement joins TRBV7-2 to TRBJ2-7; 9 bases are shared with TRBD2. V dropped 0 bases and J dropped 4; count of bases not matched to a gene: 7. This CDR3 spans 16 amino acids. The germline V gene encodes CDR1 SGHTA and CDR2 FQGNSA. The CDR3 nucleotides read TGTGCCAGCAGCTTAGCTCGGCCTAGCGGGACTTACGAGCAGTACTTC. This gives the protein CASSLARPSGTYEQYF.

V gene TRBV28 combines with J gene TRBJ2-1; D remains unclear. V lost 3 bases, J lost 0 bases, and 9 bases lay in between. CDR1 and CDR2 (germline): MDHEN, SYDVKM. The length of the CDR3 is 15 residues. As DNA, the CDR3 is TGTGCCAGCAGTTTCCGAGGCATCTCCTACAATGAGCAGTTCTTC. Translation: CASSFRGISYNEQFF.

This clone was seen only once. The CDR3 DNA reads as TGTGCCAGCAGCTTGGTATTGACTGGGAGTAATTCACCCCTCCACTTT. It encodes CASSLVLTGSNSPLHF. The chain is built from TRBV5-4 and TRBJ1-6; D ambiguous. Germline CDR1 SGHNT, CDR2 YYREEE (reference sequence). V was cut by 0 bases and J by 6 bases, with 13 bases left in between. The length of the CDR3 is 16 residues.

V gene TRBV14 combines with J gene TRBJ2-3; TRBD1 might be the D (5 bases). Trimming stripped 5 bases from V and 5 bases from J, with 14 bases between. Germline V CDR1 and CDR2: SGHDN, FVKESK. This CDR3 comprises 14 residues. The CDR3 protein is CASSRRQLGDTQYF. The CDR3 nucleotides are TGTGCCAGCAGCAGACGACAGTTGGGAGATACGCAGTATTTT.

This clone was counted between two and nine times. The CDR3 region is CASRGTGDYEQYF. The CDR3 coding sequence is TGTGCCAGCAGAGGGACAGGGGACTACGAGCAGTACTTC. This chain uses TRBV6-5 with TRBJ2-7; 10 bases agree with TRBD1. CDR1 and CDR2 (germline): MNHEY, SVGAGI. The CDR3 spans 13 residues. J was trimmed by 3 bases and V by 6 bases; bases with no gene match: 2.

Notes on this clone: This may come from a read error, since a much larger clone is one base off. The chain combines TRBV7-2 with TRBJ1-1, with 7 bases identical to TRBD1. The germline CDR1 and CDR2 sequences are SGHTA and FQGNSA. J lost 4 bases, V lost 5 bases, and 4 bases had no gene match. The CDR3 is made up of 13 amino acids. In DNA, the CDR3 is TGTGCCAGCAGCACGCAGGGGGGCACTGAAGCTTTCTTT. Its protein product is CASSTQGGTEAFF.

The V gene is TRBV7-8, the J gene TRBJ2-1; D possibly uses TRBD1 or TRBD2 (5 bases each). This CDR3 is built from 16 residues. The ends were cut back, 1 base at V and 5 bases at J, with 15 bases in the middle. The germline V gene has CDR1 SGHVS and CDR2 FQNEAQ. The CDR3 sequence is CASSLGLRDQNNEQFF. CDR3 DNA: TGTGCCAGCAGCTTAGGCCTCCGGGACCAGAACAATGAGCAGTTCTTC.

V and J are TRBV6-6 and TRBJ2-7; TRBD2 aligns across 7 bases. The CDR3 extends over 15 amino acids. Germline V lookup: CDR1 MNHNY, CDR2 SVGAGI (reference sequence). V was clipped by 0 bases and J by 3 bases; unmatched bases: 5. CDR3 loop: CASSYSAGEIYEQYF. The CDR3 nucleotides read TGTGCCAGCAGTTACTCCGCGGGAGAGATCTACGAGCAGTACTTC.

J is TRBJ2-5 and V is TRBV28, with D perhaps TRBD1 (7 bases). Germline-derived CDR1 and CDR2 are MDHEN and SYDVKM. Trimming took 5 bases from V and 5 from J, leaving 15 bases between them. The CDR3 sequence is 14 residues long. CDR3 loop: CASSTSRGVETQYF. In DNA, the CDR3 is TGTGCCAGCAGTACAAGCAGGGGGGTGGAGACCCAGTACTTC.

The chain has TRBV7-9 and TRBJ1-3; D possibly corresponds to TRBD1 (6 bases). CDR3 length: 16 residues. Germline CDR1 is SEHNR and CDR2 is FQNEAQ (reference sequence). Trimming removed 5 bases at V and 0 bases at J, with 14 bases between. For the CDR3, the DNA is TGTGCCAGCAGCCTAGACAGGATGAGCTCTGGAAACACCATATATTTT. Translating it yields CASSLDRMSSGNTIYF.

This chain connects TRBV2 to TRBJ1-3; possibly TRBD1 for D (5 bases). The V gene lost 4 bases and the J gene lost 3 bases, with 16 bases spanning the gap. CDR3 length: 16 residues. In germline, CDR1 is SNHLY, CDR2 FYNNEI. CDR3: CASSVRSGLYGNTIYF. As DNA, the CDR3 is TGTGCCAGCAGTGTCCGTTCAGGGCTCTATGGAAACACCATATATTTT.

The chain recombines TRBV28 with TRBJ1-4; D is unresolved. CDR1 and CDR2 from the germline V gene are MDHEN and SYDVKM. The germline V and J ends were trimmed by 5 bases and 7 bases, with 14 bases remaining between them. The CDR3 is 14 amino acids. CDR3: CASSLQYHLEKLFF. The CDR3 DNA reads TGTGCCAGCAGTCTACAGTACCATCTTGAAAAACTGTTTTTT.

This sequence joins TRBV28 and TRBJ1-5; TRBD1 matches 9 bases. Trimming cost V 1 base and J 7 bases; bases outside gene matches: 5. The CDR3 consists of 15 residues. From germline, CDR1 is MDHEN and CDR2 SYDVKM. CDR3 protein: CASSLLTQGAQPQHF. The CDR3 DNA is TGTGCCAGCAGTTTATTGACACAGGGGGCACAGCCCCAGCATTTT.

The chain links TRBV5-4 to TRBJ1-2, with D possibly TRBD1 on 5 matching bases. Trimming left V 0 bases short and J 6 bases short, with 15 bases between. Germline values: CDR1 SGHNT, CDR2 YYREEE (reference sequence). The CDR3 covers 15 residues. The CDR3 protein is CASSLVQGGSDGYTF. CDR3 sequence (DNA): TGTGCCAGCAGCTTGGTCCAGGGTGGGTCGGATGGCTACACCTTC.

V and J are TRBV7-3 and TRBJ2-7; 12 nucleotides match TRBD2. V was pared by 5 bases and J by 3 bases, with 5 bases of the junction left unmatched. Germline V gives CDR1 SGHTA, CDR2 FQGTGA. This CDR3 spans 15 amino acids. The CDR3 region has the DNA TGTGCCAGCAGCCTACTAGCGGGAGGTATCTACGAGCAGTACTTC. Residues: CASSLLAGGIYEQYF.

This clone has only a few counts. The V gene is TRBV4-1, the J gene TRBJ2-7; D call uncertain. The CDR3 sequence is 16 residues long. Germline values: CDR1 MGHRA, CDR2 YSYEKL. V lost 0 bases, J lost 3 bases, and 15 bases lay in between. The CDR3 spells CASSQEPRASYYEQYF. The CDR3 bases are TGCGCCAGCAGCCAAGAACCCCGGGCCTCATACTACGAGCAGTACTTC.

CDR3 sequence: CASSLVAGGNQPQHF. The CDR3 region has the DNA TGCGCCAGCAGCTTGGTGGCAGGGGGCAATCAGCCCCAGCATTTT. This sequence joins TRBV5-1 and TRBJ1-5; D perhaps matches TRBD1 (6 bases). Trimming removed 0 bases from V and 2 bases from J, with 9 bases in between. The CDR3 sequence is 15 residues long. Germline V lookup: CDR1 SGHRS, CDR2 YFSETQ.

The gene calls are TRBV2 and TRBJ2-1; D unclear. Germline CDR1 is SNHLY and CDR2 is FYNNEI. This CDR3 contains 13 residues. Trimming cost V 7 bases and J 5 bases, with 12 bases left between them. CDR3 DNA sequence: TGTGCCAGCAATCGGCCCGCGGACAATGAGCAGTTCTTC. Encoded protein: CASNRPADNEQFF.

This clone was counted only a few times. This chain connects TRBV25-1 to TRBJ1-2; D may be TRBD1 (6 bases). The CDR3 length is 14 residues. From germline, CDR1 is MGHDK and CDR2 SYGVNS. Trimming stripped 3 bases from V and 8 bases from J, with 16 bases between. The CDR3 protein is CASSDLKSGGGYTF. CDR3 bases: TGTGCCAGCAGTGACCTCAAGTCCGGGGGCGGCTACACCTTC.

About this clone itself: The sample contains more than one DNA sequence encoding this CDR3. The chain is built from TRBV6-1 and TRBJ2-7; TRBD1 aligns across 7 bases. The CDR3 extends over 13 amino acids. Trimming at V came to 6 bases and at J to 3 bases, leaving 5 bases not matched to a gene. Germline V gene data show CDR1 as MNHNS and CDR2 as SASEGT. The CDR3 region has the DNA TGTGCCAGCAGAGGAACAGGGGTCTACGAGCAGTACTTC. Translation: CASRGTGVYEQYF.

The chain recombines TRBV5-4 with TRBJ2-3, with 8 bases aligning to TRBD2. The CDR3 loop spans 15 amino acids. With 7 bases clipped from V and 6 bases from J, the junction kept 13 bases outside the gene matches. Looked up from germline, CDR1 is SGHNT and CDR2 is YYREEE (reference sequence). CDR3 sequence: CASGRSGTSMDTQYF. In nucleotides, the CDR3 is TGTGCCAGCGGCCGCTCCGGGACTAGTATGGATACGCAGTATTTT.

In this sample, this clone turned up many times. The chain uses TRBV7-9 and TRBJ2-1; TRBD2 matches 13 bases. The CDR3 consists of 19 residues. Germline CDR1 SEHNR, CDR2 FQNEAQ (reference sequence). The V gene end was trimmed by 5 bases and the J gene end by 2 bases; junction bases not matched to a gene: 12. The CDR3 nucleotides are TGTGCCAGCAGCCCCAGCGTCAGGACTAGCGGGAGAGCCTACAATGAGCAGTTCTTC. This translates into CASSPSVRTSGRAYNEQFF. Together with reference TRBV7-9 and TRBJ2-1, the CDR3 gives the full variable domain: DTGVSQNPRHKITKRGQNVTFRCDPISEHNRLYWYRQTLGQGPEFLTYFQNEAQLEKSRLLSDRFSAERPKGSFSTLEIQRTEQGDSAMYLCASSPSVRTSGRAYNEQFFGPGTRLTVL.